This TCR beta chain was recorded in a study of blood T cell repertoires in COVID-19. About the research overall: T cells, B-cell-depleted T cells, or PBMCs provided the cDNA or gDNA that served as material.

This CDR3 comprises 11 residues. V lost 6 bases and J lost 6; bases outside the gene matches: 3. Germline CDR1 is GTSNPN and CDR2 is SVGIG (reference sequence). All recovered Cohort 3 donors got two negative PCRs, got clearance, or saw symptom resolution. Original processing notes: It was from reference gene primer amplification that nucleated cell counts were estimated. TCRdb's table, derived via immunoSEQ multiplex PCR, lists solely in-frame clones and lacks some. D and trimming were read from the DNA, whereas the V and J calls and clone size are those reported in that table. The sample consists of over 200,000 clones, under 90% of them appearing once.

This clonotype originated in a man between 18 and 29 years old who had recovered from COVID-19. The chain is built from TRBV30 and TRBJ1-2, with TRBD1 matching 8 bases. Sequencing used PBMCs or T cells enriched from blood (not recorded which). CDR3 residues: CACGQGHGYTF. CDR3 nucleotides: TGTGCCTGCGGACAGGGTCATGGCTACACCTTC.